The rows below give T cell receptor beta chains drawn from one sample of a study of blood T cell repertoires in COVID-19. TCRdb's copy holds only in-frame clones and misses some; the assay was immunoSEQ multiplex PCR. The data hold 100,000 to 150,000 clones, with roughly four fifths observed a single time. Source material: PBMCs or T cells enriched from blood (not recorded which). All receptors derive from a man aged 40-49 years with acute COVID-19. Both conserved end residues are part of each CDR3. Fields, in order: J gene, V gene, D gene, clone size, CDR3 protein, CDR3 DNA. The D gene is left open where the match is weak. Part of the rows lack a size; the others show once, few, many or a class for expanded clones.

TRBJ2-1,TRBV7-9,TRBD1,NA,CASLDTGAFSNEQFF,TGTGCCAGCCTCGACACAGGGGCCTTCTCCAATGAGCAGTTCTTC
TRBJ2-3,TRBV18,NA,NA,CASSPSGFGTDTQYF,TGTGCCAGCTCACCATCAGGTTTTGGTACAGATACGCAGTATTTT
TRBJ2-2,TRBV2,TRBD1,NA,CASRSTGGNTGELFF,TGTGCCAGCAGGTCGACAGGGGGCAACACCGGGGAGCTGTTTTTT
TRBJ2-2,TRBV24-1,NA,NA,CATSDPMRGELFF,TGTGCCACCAGTGATCCGATGCGCGGGGAGCTGTTTTTT
TRBJ1-5,TRBV15,NA,NA,CATSRGGTPNQPQHF,TGTGCCACCAGCAGAGGTGGGACACCCAATCAGCCCCAGCATTTT
TRBJ1-3,TRBV29-1,NA,NA,CSGLHGDTIYF,TGCAGTGGTCTGCACGGGGACACCATATATTTT
TRBJ1-2,TRBV12-3/TRBV12-4,NA,NA,CASSPRGDYGYTF,TGTGCCAGCAGTCCTCGGGGAGACTATGGCTACACCTTC
TRBJ1-1,TRBV30,NA,NA,CACHARTEAFF,TGTGCCTGTCATGCGAGAACTGAAGCTTTCTTT
TRBJ2-7,TRBV2,NA,NA,CASSGLVAAPYEQYF,TGTGCCAGCAGCGGTTTGGTAGCGGCACCCTACGAGCAGTACTTC
TRBJ2-7,TRBV19,NA,once,CASSPGGSYEQYF,TGTGCCAGTAGTCCAGGAGGGAGTTACGAGCAGTACTTC
TRBJ1-1,TRBV12-3/TRBV12-4,TRBD1,NA,CASSSPQGDEAFF,TGTGCCAGCAGTTCACCCCAGGGGGACGAAGCTTTCTTT
TRBJ2-2,TRBV3-1/TRBV3-2,NA,NA,CASSQGGVRGELFF,TGTGCCAGCAGCCAAGGGGGGGTTCGCGGGGAGCTGTTTTTT
TRBJ1-3,TRBV9,NA,NA,CASSVGGSPGNTIYF,TGTGCCAGCAGCGTAGGAGGGTCGCCTGGAAACACCATATATTTT
TRBJ1-6,TRBV2,NA,NA,CASIPQVNSPLHF,TGTGCCAGCATCCCTCAGGTTAATTCACCCCTCCACTTT
TRBJ2-7,TRBV7-6,TRBD2,NA,CASSLVAGGLYEQYF,TGTGCCAGCAGCTTAGTAGCGGGGGGGCTTTACGAGCAGTACTTC